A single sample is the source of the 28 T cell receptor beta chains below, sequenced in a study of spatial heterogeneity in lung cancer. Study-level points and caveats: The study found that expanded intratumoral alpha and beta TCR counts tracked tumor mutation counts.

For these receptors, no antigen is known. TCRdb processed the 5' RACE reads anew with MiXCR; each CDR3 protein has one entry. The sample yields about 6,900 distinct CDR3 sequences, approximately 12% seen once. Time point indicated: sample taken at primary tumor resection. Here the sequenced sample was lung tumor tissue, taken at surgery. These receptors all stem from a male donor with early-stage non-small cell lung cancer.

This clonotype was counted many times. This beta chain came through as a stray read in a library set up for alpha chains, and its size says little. The CDR3 coding sequence is TGTGCCAGCAGTCCGGAGGGCCTCCTATACGAGCAGTACTTC. It yields the protein CASSPEGLLYEQYF. The chain carries TRBV6-5 and TRBJ2-7; D possibly corresponds to TRBD2 (6 bases). V shed 5 bases and J shed 4 bases, with 15 bases lying between them. The germline CDR1 and CDR2 sequences are MNHEY and SVGAGI. The CDR3 spans 14 residues.

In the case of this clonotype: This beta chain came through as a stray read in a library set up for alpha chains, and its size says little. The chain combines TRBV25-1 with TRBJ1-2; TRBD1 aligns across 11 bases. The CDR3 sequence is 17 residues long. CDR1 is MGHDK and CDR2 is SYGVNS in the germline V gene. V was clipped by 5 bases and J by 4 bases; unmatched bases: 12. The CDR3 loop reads CASSRDAGTGGIYGYTF. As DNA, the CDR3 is TGTGCCAGCAGTAGAGACGCCGGGACAGGGGGTATCTATGGCTACACCTTC.

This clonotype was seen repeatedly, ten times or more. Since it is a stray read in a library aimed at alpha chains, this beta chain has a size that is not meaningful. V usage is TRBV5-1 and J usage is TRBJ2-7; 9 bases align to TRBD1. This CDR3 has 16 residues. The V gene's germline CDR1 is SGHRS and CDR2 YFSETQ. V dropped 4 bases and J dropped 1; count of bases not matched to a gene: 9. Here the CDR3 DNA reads TGCGCCAGCAGCCCTTCTTTGGGACAGGGTTCCTACGAGCAGTACTTC. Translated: CASSPSLGQGSYEQYF.

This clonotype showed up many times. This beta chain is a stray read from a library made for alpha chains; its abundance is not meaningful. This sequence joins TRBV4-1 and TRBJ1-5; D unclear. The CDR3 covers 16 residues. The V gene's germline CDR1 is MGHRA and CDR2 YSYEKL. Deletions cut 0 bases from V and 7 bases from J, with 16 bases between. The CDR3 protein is CASSQDSRGDWQPQHF. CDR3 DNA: TGCGCCAGCAGCCAAGATTCTCGAGGTGATTGGCAGCCCCAGCATTTT.

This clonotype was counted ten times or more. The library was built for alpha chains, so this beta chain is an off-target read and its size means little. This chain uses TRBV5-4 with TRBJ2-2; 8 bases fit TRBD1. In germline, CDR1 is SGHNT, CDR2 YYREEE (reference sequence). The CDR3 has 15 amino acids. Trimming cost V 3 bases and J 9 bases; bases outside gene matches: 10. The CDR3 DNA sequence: TGTGCCAGCAGCTCTGGACAGGGTCATTCCCGGGAGCTGTTTTTT. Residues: CASSSGQGHSRELFF.

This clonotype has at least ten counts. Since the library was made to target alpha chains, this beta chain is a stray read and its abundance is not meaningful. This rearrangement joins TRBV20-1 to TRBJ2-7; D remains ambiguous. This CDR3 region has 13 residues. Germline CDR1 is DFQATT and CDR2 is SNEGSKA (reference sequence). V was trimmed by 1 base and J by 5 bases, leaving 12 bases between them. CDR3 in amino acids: CSARVPVPHEQYF. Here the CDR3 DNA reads TGCAGTGCTAGAGTCCCCGTTCCCCACGAGCAGTACTTC.

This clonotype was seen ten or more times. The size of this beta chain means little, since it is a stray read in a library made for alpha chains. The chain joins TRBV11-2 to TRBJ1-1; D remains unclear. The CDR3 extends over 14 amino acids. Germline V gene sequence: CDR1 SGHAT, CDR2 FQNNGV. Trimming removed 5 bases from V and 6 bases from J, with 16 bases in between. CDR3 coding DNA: TGTGCCAGCAGCCCGCCCCCAGCGGTGTCTGAAGCTTTCTTT. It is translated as CASSPPPAVSEAFF.

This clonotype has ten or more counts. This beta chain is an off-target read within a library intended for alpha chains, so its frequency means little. The CDR3 protein is CATPKGFRPLSYNEQFF. The DNA of the CDR3 is TGTGCCACCCCTAAGGGGTTCAGGCCCCTCTCCTACAATGAGCAGTTCTTC. J is TRBJ2-1 and V is TRBV24-1, with a tentative D call TRBD1 (5 bases). CDR3 length equals 17 residues. Trimming stripped 9 bases from V and 0 bases from J, with 20 bases between. Germline V gives CDR1 KGHDR, CDR2 SFDVKD.

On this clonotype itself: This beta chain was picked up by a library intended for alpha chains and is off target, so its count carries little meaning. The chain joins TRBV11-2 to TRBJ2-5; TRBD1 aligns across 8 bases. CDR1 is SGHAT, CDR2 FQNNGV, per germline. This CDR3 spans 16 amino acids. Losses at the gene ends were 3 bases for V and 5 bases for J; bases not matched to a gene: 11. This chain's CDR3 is CASSFFPSDRAETQYF. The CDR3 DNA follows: TGTGCCAGCAGCTTCTTCCCCTCGGACAGGGCCGAGACCCAGTACTTC.

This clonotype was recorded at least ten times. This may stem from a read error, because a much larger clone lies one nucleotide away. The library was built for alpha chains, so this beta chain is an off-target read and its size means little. The CDR3 loop reads CSAARGGEAFF. The CDR3 DNA sequence: TGCAGTGCTGCCCGGGGCGGGGAAGCTTTCTTT. The chain links TRBV20-1 to TRBJ1-1; D might be TRBD1 (5 bases). The germline V gene encodes CDR1 DFQATT and CDR2 SNEGSKA (reference sequence). Trimming stripped 5 bases from V and 8 bases from J, with 12 bases between. This CDR3 spans 11 amino acids.

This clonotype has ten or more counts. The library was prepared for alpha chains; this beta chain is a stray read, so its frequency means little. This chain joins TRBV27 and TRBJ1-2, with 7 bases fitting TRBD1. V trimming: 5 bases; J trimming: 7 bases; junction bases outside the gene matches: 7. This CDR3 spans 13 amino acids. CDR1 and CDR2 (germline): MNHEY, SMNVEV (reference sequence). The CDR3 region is CASSEGGWSGYTF. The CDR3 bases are TGTGCCAGCAGTGAAGGGGGCTGGAGTGGCTACACCTTC.

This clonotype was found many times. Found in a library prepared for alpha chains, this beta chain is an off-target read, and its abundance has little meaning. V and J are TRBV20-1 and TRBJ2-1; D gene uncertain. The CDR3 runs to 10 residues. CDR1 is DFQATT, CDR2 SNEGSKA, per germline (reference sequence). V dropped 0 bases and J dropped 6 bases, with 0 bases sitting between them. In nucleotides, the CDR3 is TGCAGTGCTAGAGACAATGAGCAGTTCTTC. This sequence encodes CSARDNEQFF.

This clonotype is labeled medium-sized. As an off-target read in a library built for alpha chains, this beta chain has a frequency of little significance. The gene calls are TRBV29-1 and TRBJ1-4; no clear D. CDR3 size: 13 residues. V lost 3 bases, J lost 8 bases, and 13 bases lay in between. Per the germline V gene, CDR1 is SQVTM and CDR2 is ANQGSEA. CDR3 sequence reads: CSVEGTAPEKLFF. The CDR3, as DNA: TGCAGCGTTGAGGGAACAGCGCCGGAAAAACTGTTTTTT.

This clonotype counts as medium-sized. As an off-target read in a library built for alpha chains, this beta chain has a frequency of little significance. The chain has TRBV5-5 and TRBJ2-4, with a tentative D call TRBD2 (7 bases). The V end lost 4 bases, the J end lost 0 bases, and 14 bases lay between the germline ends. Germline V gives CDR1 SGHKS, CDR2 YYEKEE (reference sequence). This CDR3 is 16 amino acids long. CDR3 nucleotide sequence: TGTGCCAGCAGCCAAGGGGGGGACATAGCCAAAAACATTCAGTACTTC. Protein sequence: CASSQGGDIAKNIQYF.

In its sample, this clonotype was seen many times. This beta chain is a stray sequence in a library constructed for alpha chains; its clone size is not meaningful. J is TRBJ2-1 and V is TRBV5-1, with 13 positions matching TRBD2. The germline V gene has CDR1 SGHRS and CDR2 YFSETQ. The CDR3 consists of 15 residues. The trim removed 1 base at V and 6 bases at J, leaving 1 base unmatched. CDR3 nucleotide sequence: TGCGCCAGCAGCTTGTGGACTAGCGGGGGCAATGAGCAGTTCTTC. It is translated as CASSLWTSGGNEQFF. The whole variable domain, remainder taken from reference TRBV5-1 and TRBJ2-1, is KAGVTQTPRYLIKTRGQQVTLSCSPISGHRSVSWYQQTPGQGLQFLFEYFSETQRNKGNFPGRFSGRQFSNSRSEMNVSTLELGDSALYLCASSLWTSGGNEQFFGPGTRLTVL.

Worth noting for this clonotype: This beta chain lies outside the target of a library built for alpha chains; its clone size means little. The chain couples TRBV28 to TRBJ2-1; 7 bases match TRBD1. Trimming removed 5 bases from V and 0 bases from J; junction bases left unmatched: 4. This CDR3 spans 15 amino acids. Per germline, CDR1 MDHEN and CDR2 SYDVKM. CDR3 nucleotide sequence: TGTGCCAGCAGTCCGGACAGGAGCTCCTACAATGAGCAGTTCTTC. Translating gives CASSPDRSSYNEQFF.

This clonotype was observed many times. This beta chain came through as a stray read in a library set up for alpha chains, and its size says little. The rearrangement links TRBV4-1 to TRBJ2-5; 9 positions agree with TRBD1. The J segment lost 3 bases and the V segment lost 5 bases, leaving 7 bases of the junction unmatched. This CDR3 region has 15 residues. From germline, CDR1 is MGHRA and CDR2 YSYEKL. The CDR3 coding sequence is TGCGCCAGCAGCTCATTACAGGGGGCCAAAGAGACCCAGTACTTC. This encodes CASSSLQGAKETQYF.

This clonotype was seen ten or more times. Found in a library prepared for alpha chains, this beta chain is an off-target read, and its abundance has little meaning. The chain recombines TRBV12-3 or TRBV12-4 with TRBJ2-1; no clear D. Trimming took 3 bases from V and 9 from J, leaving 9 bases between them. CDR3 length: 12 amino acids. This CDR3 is CASSFFVGEQFF. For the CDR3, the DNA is TGTGCCAGCAGTTTTTTCGTGGGTGAGCAGTTCTTC.

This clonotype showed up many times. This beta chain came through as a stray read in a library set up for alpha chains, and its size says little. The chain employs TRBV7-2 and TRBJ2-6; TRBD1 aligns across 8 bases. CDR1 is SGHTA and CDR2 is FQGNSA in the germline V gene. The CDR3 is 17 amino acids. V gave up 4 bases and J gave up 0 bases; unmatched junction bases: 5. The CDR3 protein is CASSSTGASSGANVLTF. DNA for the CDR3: TGTGCCAGCAGCTCGACAGGGGCGAGCTCTGGGGCCAACGTCCTGACTTTC.

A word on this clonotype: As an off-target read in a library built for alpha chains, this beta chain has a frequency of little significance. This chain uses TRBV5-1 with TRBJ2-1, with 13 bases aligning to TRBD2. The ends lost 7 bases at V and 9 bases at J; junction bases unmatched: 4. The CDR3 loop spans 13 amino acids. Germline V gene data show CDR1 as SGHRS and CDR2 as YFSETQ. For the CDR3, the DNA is TGCGCCAGCGGACTAGCGGGAGCCGGTGAGCAGTTCTTC. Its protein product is CASGLAGAGEQFF.

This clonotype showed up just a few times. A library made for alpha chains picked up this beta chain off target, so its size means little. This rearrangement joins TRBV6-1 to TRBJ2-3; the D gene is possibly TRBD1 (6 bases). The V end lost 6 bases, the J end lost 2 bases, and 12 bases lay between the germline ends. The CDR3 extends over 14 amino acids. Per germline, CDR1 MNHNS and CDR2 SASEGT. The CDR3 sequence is CASRGQQNTDTQYF. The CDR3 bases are TGTGCCAGCAGAGGACAGCAAAACACAGATACGCAGTATTTT.

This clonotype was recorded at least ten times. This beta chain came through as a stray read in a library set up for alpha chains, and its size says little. The CDR3 is CASNPGQGGRDTQYF. Written as DNA, the CDR3 is TGTGCCAGCAACCCGGGACAGGGGGGCAGAGATACGCAGTATTTT. This sequence joins TRBV6-1 and TRBJ2-3; 11 positions match TRBD1. Germline V lookup: CDR1 MNHNS, CDR2 SASEGT. V lost 7 bases to trimming and J lost 5 bases; unmatched junction nucleotides: 8. The CDR3 has 15 residues.

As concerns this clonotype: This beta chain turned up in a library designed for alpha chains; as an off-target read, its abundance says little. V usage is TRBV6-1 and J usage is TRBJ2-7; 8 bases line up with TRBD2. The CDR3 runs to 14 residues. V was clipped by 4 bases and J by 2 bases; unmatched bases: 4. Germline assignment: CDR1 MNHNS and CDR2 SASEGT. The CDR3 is CASSGPGLAYEQYF. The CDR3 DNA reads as TGTGCCAGCAGTGGGCCGGGACTAGCCTACGAGCAGTACTTC.

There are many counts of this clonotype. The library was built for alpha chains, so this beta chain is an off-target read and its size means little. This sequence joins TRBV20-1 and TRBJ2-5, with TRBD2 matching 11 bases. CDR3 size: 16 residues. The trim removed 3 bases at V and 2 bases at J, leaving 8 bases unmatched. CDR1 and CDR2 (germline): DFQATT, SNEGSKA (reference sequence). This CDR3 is CSARGTSGALQETQYF. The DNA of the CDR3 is TGCAGTGCTAGGGGGACTAGCGGCGCTCTTCAAGAGACCCAGTACTTC.

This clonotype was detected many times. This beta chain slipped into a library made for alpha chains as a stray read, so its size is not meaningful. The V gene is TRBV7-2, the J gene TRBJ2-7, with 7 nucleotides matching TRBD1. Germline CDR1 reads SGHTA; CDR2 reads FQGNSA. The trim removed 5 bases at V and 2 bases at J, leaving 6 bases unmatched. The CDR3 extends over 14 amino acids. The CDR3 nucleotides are TGTGCCAGCAGCACCCGGGACAGAGCCTACGAGCAGTACTTC. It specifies CASSTRDRAYEQYF.

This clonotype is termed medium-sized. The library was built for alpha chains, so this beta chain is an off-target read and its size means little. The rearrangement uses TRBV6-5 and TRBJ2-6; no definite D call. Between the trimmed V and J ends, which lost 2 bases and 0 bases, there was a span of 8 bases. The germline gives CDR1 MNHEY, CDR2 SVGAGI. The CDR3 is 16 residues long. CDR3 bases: TGTGCCAGCAGTTACGGGTCACTCTCTGGGGCCAACGTCCTGACTTTC. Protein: CASSYGSLSGANVLTF.

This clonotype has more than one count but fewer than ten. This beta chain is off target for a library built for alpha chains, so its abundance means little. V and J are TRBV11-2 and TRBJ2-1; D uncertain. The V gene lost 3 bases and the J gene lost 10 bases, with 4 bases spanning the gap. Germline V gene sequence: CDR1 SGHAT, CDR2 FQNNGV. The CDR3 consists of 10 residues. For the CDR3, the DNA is TGTGCCAGCAGCTTTGGGGAGCAGTTCTTC. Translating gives CASSFGEQFF.

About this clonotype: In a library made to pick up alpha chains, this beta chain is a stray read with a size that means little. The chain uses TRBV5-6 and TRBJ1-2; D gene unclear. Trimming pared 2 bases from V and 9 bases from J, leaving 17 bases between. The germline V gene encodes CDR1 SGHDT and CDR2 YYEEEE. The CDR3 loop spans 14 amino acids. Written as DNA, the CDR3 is TGTGCCAGCAGCTTTACGACGGGAGTAAGGCGCTACACCTTC. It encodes CASSFTTGVRRYTF. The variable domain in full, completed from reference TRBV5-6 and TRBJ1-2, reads DAGVTQSPTHLIKTRGQQVTLRCSPKSGHDTVSWYQQALGQGPQFIFQYYEEEERQRGNFPDRFSGHQFPNYSSELNVNALLLGDSALYLCASSFTTGVRRYTFGSGTRLTVV.